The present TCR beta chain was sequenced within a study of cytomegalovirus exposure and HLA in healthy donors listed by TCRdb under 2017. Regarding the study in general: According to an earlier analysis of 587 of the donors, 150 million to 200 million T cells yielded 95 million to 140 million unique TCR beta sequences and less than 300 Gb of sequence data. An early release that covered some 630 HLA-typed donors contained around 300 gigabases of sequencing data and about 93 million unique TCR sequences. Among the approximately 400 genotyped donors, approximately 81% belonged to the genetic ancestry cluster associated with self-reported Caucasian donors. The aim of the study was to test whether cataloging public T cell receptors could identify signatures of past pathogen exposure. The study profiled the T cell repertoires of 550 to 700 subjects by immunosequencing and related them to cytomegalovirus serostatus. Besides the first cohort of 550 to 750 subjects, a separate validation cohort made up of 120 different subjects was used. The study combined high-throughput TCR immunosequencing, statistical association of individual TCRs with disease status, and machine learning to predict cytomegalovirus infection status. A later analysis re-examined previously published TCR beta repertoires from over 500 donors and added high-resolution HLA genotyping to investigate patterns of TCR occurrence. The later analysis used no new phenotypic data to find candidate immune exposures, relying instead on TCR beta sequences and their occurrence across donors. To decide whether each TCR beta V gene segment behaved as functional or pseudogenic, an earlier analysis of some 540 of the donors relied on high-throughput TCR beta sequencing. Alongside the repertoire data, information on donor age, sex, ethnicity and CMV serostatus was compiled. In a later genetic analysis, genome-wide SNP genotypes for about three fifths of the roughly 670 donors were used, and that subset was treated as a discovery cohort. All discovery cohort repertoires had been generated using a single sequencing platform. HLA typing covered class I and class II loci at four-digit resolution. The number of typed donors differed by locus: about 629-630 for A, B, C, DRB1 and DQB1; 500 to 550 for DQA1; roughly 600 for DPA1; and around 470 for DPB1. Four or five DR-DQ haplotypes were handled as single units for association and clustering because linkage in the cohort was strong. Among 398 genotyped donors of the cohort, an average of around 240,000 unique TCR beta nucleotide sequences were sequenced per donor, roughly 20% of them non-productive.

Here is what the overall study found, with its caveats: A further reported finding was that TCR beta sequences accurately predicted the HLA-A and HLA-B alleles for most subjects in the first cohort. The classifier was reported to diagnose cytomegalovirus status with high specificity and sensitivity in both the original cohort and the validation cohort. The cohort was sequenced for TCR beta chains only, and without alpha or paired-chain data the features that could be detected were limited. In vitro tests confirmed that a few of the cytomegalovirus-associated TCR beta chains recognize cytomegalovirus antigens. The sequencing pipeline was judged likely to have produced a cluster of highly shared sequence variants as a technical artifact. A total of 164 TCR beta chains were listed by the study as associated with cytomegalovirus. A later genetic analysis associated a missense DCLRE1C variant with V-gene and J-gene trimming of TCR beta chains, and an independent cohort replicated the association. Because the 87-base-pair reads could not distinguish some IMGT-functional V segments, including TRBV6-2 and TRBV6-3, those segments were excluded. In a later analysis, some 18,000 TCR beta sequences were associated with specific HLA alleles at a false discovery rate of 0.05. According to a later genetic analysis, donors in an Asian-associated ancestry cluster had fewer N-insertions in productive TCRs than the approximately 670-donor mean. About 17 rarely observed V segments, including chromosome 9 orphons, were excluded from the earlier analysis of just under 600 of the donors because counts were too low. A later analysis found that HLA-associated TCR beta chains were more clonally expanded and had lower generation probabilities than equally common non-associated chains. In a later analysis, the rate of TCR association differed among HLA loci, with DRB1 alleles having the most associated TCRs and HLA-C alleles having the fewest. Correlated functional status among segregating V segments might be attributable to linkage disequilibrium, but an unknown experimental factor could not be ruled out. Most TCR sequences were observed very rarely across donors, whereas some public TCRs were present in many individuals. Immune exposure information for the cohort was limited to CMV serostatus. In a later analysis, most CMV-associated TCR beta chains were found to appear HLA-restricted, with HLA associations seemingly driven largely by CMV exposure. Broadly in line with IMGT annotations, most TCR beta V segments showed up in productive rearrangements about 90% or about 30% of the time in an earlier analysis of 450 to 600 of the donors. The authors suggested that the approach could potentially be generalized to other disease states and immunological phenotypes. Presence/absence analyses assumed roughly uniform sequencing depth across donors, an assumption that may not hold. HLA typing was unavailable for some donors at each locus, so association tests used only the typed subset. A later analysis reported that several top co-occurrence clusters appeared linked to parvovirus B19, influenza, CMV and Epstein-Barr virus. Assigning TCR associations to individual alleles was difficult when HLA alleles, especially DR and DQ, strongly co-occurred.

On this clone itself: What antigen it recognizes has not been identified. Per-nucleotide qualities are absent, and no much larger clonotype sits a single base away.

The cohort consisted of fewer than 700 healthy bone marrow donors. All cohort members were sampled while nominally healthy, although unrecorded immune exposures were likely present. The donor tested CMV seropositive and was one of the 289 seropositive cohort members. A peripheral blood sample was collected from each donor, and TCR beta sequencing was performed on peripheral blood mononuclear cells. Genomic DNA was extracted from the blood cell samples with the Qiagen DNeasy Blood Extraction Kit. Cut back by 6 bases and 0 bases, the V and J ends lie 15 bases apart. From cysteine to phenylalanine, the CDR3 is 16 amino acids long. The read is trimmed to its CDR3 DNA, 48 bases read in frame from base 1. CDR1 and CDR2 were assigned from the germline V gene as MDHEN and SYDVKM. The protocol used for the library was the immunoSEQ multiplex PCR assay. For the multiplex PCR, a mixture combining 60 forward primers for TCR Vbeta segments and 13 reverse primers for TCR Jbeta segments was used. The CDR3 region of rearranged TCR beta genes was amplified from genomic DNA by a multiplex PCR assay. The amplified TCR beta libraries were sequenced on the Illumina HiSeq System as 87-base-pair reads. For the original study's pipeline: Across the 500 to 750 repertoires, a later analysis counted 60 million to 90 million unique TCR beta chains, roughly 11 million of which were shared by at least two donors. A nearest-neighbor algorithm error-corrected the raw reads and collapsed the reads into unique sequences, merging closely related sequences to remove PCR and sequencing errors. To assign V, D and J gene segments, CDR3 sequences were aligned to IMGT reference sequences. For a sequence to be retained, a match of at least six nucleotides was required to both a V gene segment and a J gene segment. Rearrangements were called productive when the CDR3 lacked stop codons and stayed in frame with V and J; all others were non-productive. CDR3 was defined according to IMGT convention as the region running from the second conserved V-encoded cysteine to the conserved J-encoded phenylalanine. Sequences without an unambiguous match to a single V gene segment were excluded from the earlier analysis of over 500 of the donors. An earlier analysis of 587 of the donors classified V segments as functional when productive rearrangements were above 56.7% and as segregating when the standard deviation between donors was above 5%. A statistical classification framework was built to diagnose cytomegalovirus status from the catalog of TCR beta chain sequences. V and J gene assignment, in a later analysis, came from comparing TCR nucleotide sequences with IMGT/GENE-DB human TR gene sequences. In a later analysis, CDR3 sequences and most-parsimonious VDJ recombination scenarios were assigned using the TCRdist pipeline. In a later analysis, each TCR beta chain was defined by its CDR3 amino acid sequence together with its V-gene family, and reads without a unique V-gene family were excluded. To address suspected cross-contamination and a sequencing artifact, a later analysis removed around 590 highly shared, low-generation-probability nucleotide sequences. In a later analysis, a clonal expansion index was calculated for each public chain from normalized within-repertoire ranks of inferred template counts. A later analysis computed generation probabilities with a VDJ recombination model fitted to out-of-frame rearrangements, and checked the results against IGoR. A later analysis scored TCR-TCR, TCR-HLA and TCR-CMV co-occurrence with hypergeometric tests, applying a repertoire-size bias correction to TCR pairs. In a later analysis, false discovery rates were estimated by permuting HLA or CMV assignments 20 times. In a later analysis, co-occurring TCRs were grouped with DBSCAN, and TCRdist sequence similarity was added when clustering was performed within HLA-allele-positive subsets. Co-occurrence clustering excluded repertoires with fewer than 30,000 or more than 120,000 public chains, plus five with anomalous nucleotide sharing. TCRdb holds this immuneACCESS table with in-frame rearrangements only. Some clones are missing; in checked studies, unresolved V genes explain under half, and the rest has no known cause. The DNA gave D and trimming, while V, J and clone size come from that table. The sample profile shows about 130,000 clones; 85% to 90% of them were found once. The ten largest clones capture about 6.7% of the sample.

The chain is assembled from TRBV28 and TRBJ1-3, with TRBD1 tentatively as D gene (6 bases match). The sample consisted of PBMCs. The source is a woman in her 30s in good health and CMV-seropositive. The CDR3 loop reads CASSVGGAGSGNTIYF. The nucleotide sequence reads TGTGCCAGCAGCGTCGGGGGGGCAGGCTCTGGAAACACCATATATTTT.